The 24 T cell receptor beta chains below all came from one sample that was sequenced in a study of human T cells and chemical hapten exposure. The time point: patch test 2, 6 weeks after DPC sensitization. As for treatment: therapeutic diphenylcyclopropenone sensitization with weekly scalp DPC. One entry per CDR3 protein results from TCRdb running MiXCR on the RACE reads. The table includes approximately 90,000 distinct CDR3 sequences, roughly 11% detected once. The starting material was whole blood, obtained in connection with sensitization to the hapten diphenylcyclopropenone (DPC). The receptors shown here come from a man aged 35 to 55 with alopecia areata. Some clones in this sample may be carry-over from other donors' samples.

This clonotype was seen at least ten times. V gene TRBV18 combines with J gene TRBJ2-3, with D unresolved. Germline V gene data show CDR1 as KGHSH and CDR2 as LQKENI. Trimming left V 3 bases short and J 0 bases short, with 4 bases between. The CDR3 sequence is 13 residues long. CDR3 sequence reads: CASSPDSTDTQYF. DNA of the CDR3: TGTGCCAGCTCACCCGATAGCACAGATACGCAGTATTTT.

This clonotype was counted ten times or more. The J gene is TRBJ2-3, the V gene TRBV29-1; D remains ambiguous. V lost 4 bases and J 0 bases, leaving 5 bases between the germline ends. The CDR3 spans 12 residues. CDR1 is SQVTM and CDR2 is ANQGSEA in the germline V gene. The CDR3 reads CSVGLSTDTQYF. CDR3 bases: TGCAGCGTTGGTCTGAGCACAGATACGCAGTATTTT.

The chain couples TRBV11-2 to TRBJ1-2; TRBD1 is a possible D gene (6 bases). V lost 7 bases and J 12 bases, leaving 30 bases between the germline ends. The CDR3 length is 16 residues. Germline lookup yields CDR1 SGHAT and CDR2 FQNNGV. CDR3 bases: TGTGCCAGCATCCTAGGGGGACCGGGCCAGGAGTCGTCAAACACCTTC. Protein product: CASILGGPGQESSNTF.

This clonotype was recorded many times. The chain links TRBV12-3 or TRBV12-4 to TRBJ1-1; D is ambiguous. The length of the CDR3 is 12 residues. Trimming took 8 bases from V and 1 from J, leaving 8 bases between them. DNA for the CDR3: TGTGCCAGCGTGGCACAGAACACTGAAGCTTTCTTT. Translated: CASVAQNTEAFF.

The chain is built from TRBV20-1 and TRBJ2-3, with a weak D call TRBD1 (6 bases). Trimming took 4 bases from V and 0 from J, leaving 14 bases between them. Germline CDR1 and CDR2: DFQATT and SNEGSKA (reference sequence). The CDR3 is 15 amino acids. The CDR3 loop is CSAIPRDTSTDTQYF. The CDR3 DNA is TGCAGTGCTATCCCCCGGGACACAAGCACAGATACGCAGTATTTT.

This clonotype was observed a handful of times. The chain is built from TRBV28 and TRBJ2-7, with 7 positions matching TRBD2. J lost 2 bases, V lost 2 bases, and 6 bases had no gene match. Germline lookup yields CDR1 MDHEN and CDR2 SYDVKM. The CDR3 contains 15 residues. The CDR3 spells CASSLRLAEPYEQYV. The CDR3 DNA sequence: TGTGCCAGCAGTTTACGGCTAGCGGAGCCCTACGAGCAGTACGTC.

This clonotype came up many times. The J gene is TRBJ1-5, the V gene TRBV2; D call uncertain. This CDR3 comprises 15 residues. Germline V lookup: CDR1 SNHLY, CDR2 FYNNEI. Trimming took 2 bases from V and 4 from J, leaving 12 bases between them. In DNA, the CDR3 is TGTGCCAGCAGTGAATATGACTCGGGTAATCAGCCCCAGCATTTT. Amino acids: CASSEYDSGNQPQHF.

The chain combines TRBV7-2 with TRBJ1-3; a possible D gene is TRBD1 (6 bases). The germline gives CDR1 SGHTA, CDR2 FQGNSA. This CDR3 has 16 amino acids. V lost 1 base and J lost 3, with 13 bases in between. CDR3 loop: CASSLGQAGDGNTIYF. DNA of the CDR3: TGTGCCAGCAGCTTAGGACAGGCAGGCGATGGAAACACCATATATTTT.

This chain uses TRBV12-3 or TRBV12-4 with TRBJ1-5; D is perhaps TRBD1 (6 bases). The CDR3 is 16 amino acids. V was cut by 1 base and J by 2 bases, with 12 bases left in between. The CDR3 DNA is TGTGCCAGCAGTTTAGAGGGGGTCAAGGGCAATCAGCCCCAGCATTTT. It translates to CASSLEGVKGNQPQHF.

This clonotype showed up just a few times. The V and J genes are TRBV24-1 and TRBJ1-2; no clear D. The V gene lost 6 bases and the J gene lost 3 bases, with 13 bases spanning the gap. This CDR3 has 14 residues. Germline CDR1 and CDR2: KGHDR and SFDVKD. CDR3 coding DNA: TGTGCCACCAGTCTCGGAGGTGATGACTATGGCTACACCTTC. As protein: CATSLGGDDYGYTF.

The chain employs TRBV7-2 and TRBJ2-1; 8 positions match TRBD2. Germline V gene data show CDR1 as SGHTA and CDR2 as FQGNSA. V lost 4 bases and J lost 7; bases outside the gene matches: 9. The CDR3 is made up of 15 amino acids. The CDR3 DNA follows: TGTGCCAGCAGCTCGGGGGGGGTCCGGAAGAATGAGCAGTTCTTC. Protein sequence: CASSSGGVRKNEQFF.

This clonotype was observed a few times. The chain joins TRBV28 to TRBJ2-7; 8 bases agree with TRBD2. CDR1 is MDHEN, CDR2 SYDVKM, per germline. V gave up 10 bases and J gave up 4 bases; unmatched junction bases: 15. This CDR3 spans 15 amino acids. As DNA, the CDR3 is TGTGCCACATGGTCGCTGACTAGCGTATCTTACGAGCAGTACTTC. Residues: CATWSLTSVSYEQYF.

The chain links TRBV27 to TRBJ2-5, with D tentatively TRBD2 (6 bases). Trimming pared 3 bases from V and 5 bases from J, leaving 13 bases between. The CDR3 length is 14 residues. Germline-derived CDR1 and CDR2 are MNHEY and SMNVEV (reference sequence). The CDR3 DNA reads as TGTGCCAGCAGTTTTAGGGGACTCGGCGAGACCCAGTACTTC. Its protein product is CASSFRGLGETQYF.

This clonotype was observed at least ten times. V gene TRBV7-9 combines with J gene TRBJ2-3, with TRBD2 matching 11 bases. The CDR3 is 16 amino acids. V dropped 11 bases and J dropped 1; count of bases not matched to a gene: 11. CDR1 and CDR2 from the germline V gene are SEHNR and FQNEAQ (reference sequence). CDR3 DNA: TGTGCCGGGGGGACTAGCGGAGTCTACCGCACAGATACGCAGTATTTT. Amino acid sequence: CAGGTSGVYRTDTQYF.

This clonotype was picked up a small number of times. The chain links TRBV5-1 to TRBJ2-1; 7 nucleotides agree with TRBD1. The germline V gene encodes CDR1 SGHRS and CDR2 YFSETQ. The CDR3 sequence is 15 residues long. Unmatched junction bases numbered 12, after V lost 4 bases and J lost 8 bases. CDR3 sequence (DNA): TGCGCCAGCAGCCCAAGACAGGGCGGGCAGGATGAGCAGTTCTTC. Translating it yields CASSPRQGGQDEQFF.

The chain couples TRBV30 to TRBJ2-6; D ambiguous. Germline V CDR1 and CDR2: GTSNPN, SVGIG (reference sequence). The CDR3 extends over 15 amino acids. The V gene lost 0 bases and the J gene lost 0 bases, with 6 bases spanning the gap. CDR3 sequence: CAWSVSLSGANVLTF. CDR3 DNA sequence: TGTGCCTGGAGTGTATCCCTCTCTGGGGCCAACGTCCTGACTTTC.

This clonotype was counted many times. V and J are TRBV5-1 and TRBJ1-2; D is unresolved. CDR1 and CDR2 from the germline V gene are SGHRS and YFSETQ. V was pared by 6 bases and J by 3 bases, with 12 bases between. The CDR3 has 13 amino acids. The CDR3 region is CASTRDGDYGYTF. CDR3 nucleotides: TGCGCCAGCACTCGCGACGGAGACTATGGCTACACCTTC.

This clonotype was found a few times. This rearrangement joins TRBV7-2 to TRBJ2-7; 8 bases map to TRBD2. The CDR3 runs to 16 residues. V lost 6 bases to trimming and J lost 4 bases; unmatched junction nucleotides: 14. Germline CDR1 SGHTA, CDR2 FQGNSA. The CDR3 nucleotides are TGTGCCAGCAGTTCCAGGGGAAGCGGGAGTTCGTACGAGCAGTACTTC. It translates to CASSSRGSGSSYEQYF. The entire variable domain, with the rest obtained from reference TRBV7-2 and TRBJ2-7, is as follows: GAGVSQSPSNKVTEKGKDVELRCDPISGHTALYWYRQSLGQGLEFLIYFQGNSAPDKSGLPSDRFSAERTGGSVSTLTIQRTQQEDSAVYLCASSSRGSGSSYEQYFGPGTRLTVT.

CDR3 sequence: CASSLVAGRSYNEQFF. CDR3 in DNA: TGTGCCAGCAGCTTAGTAGCAGGGAGGTCCTACAATGAGCAGTTCTTC. The V gene is TRBV11-2, the J gene TRBJ2-1; perhaps TRBD2 as D (6 bases). Germline CDR1 SGHAT, CDR2 FQNNGV. The length of the CDR3 is 16 residues. V was clipped by 1 base and J by 1 base, with 11 bases between them. Full variable domain (rest looked up from reference TRBV11-2 and TRBJ2-1): EAGVAQSPRYKIIEKRQSVAFWCNPISGHATLYWYQQILGQGPKLLIQFQNNGVVDDSQLPKDRFSAERLKGVDSTLKIQPAKLEDSAVYLCASSLVAGRSYNEQFFGPGTRLTVL.

This clonotype was detected only a few times. The CDR3, as DNA: TGCAGCGCCGGACAGGGGGTCGGCGAGCAGTACTTC. Translation gives CSAGQGVGEQYF. This chain links TRBV29-1 with TRBJ2-7, with 10 positions matching TRBD1. The ends lost 7 bases at V and 6 bases at J; junction bases unmatched: 6. This CDR3 comprises 12 residues. Germline V gives CDR1 SQVTM, CDR2 ANQGSEA.

The chain has TRBV6-2 or TRBV6-3 and TRBJ2-3; D might be TRBD2 (5 bases). V was clipped by 2 bases and J by 3 bases, with 18 bases between them. The CDR3 is 17 amino acids. From germline, CDR1 is MNHEY and CDR2 SVGEGT. The CDR3 sequence is CASSYGSGSVVTDTQYF. CDR3 DNA: TGTGCCAGCAGTTACGGTTCGGGTAGCGTAGTAACAGATACGCAGTATTTT.

This clonotype was counted at least ten times. The chain couples TRBV2 to TRBJ2-5, with TRBD2 identical over 12 bases. There are 14 residues in the CDR3. Germline assignment: CDR1 SNHLY and CDR2 FYNNEI. V gave up 7 bases and J gave up 2 bases; unmatched junction bases: 2. CDR3 in amino acids: CASTGLAGQETQYF. The CDR3 nucleotides read TGTGCCAGCACTGGACTAGCGGGGCAAGAGACCCAGTACTTC.

This clonotype was seen at least ten times. The CDR3 loop is CSVDPGPSYGYTF. DNA of the CDR3: TGCAGCGTTGATCCGGGACCCTCCTATGGCTACACCTTC. The chain uses TRBV29-1 and TRBJ1-2, with D possibly TRBD1 on 5 matching bases. The CDR3 has 13 amino acids. The germline gives CDR1 SQVTM, CDR2 ANQGSEA. Trimming removed 3 bases at V and 4 bases at J, with 12 bases between.

The genes are TRBV28 and TRBJ2-7; D gene uncertain. CDR1 is MDHEN and CDR2 is SYDVKM in the germline V gene. The CDR3 runs to 13 residues. The ends were cut back, 6 bases at V and 2 bases at J, with 11 bases in the middle. As DNA, the CDR3 is TGTGCCAGCAGACCACACAGAACCTACGAGCAGTACTTC. Translated, it gives CASRPHRTYEQYF.